These 16 T cell receptor beta chains were sequenced from one sample in a study of cytomegalovirus exposure and HLA in healthy donors. In the PCR, 60 Vbeta and 13 Jbeta primers were used. Repertoires were generated with immunoSEQ multiplex PCR, while TCRdb's copy carries only in-frame clones and drops some. Of roughly 140,000 clones in the sample, about four fifths were seen once. Sequenced material: PBMCs. All receptors derive from a man aged 30 to 39 in good health and CMV-seronegative.

The genes are TRBV9 and TRBJ2-7; D perhaps matches TRBD2 (6 bases). The CDR3 consists of 12 residues. Germline CDR1 is SGDLS and CDR2 is YYNGEE. V was trimmed by 0 bases and J by 5 bases, leaving 6 bases between them. The CDR3 bases are TGTGCCAGCAGCGTAGGGGGGGACGAGCAGTACTTC. Encoded protein: CASSVGGDEQYF.

The chain carries TRBV6-5 and TRBJ2-3, with TRBD1 matching 8 bases. Germline lookup yields CDR1 MNHEY and CDR2 SVGAGI. This CDR3 spans 14 amino acids. V lost 0 bases, J lost 4 bases, and 0 bases stayed unmatched. CDR3 region: CASSYSQGADTQYF. As DNA, the CDR3 is TGTGCCAGCAGTTACTCACAGGGGGCAGATACGCAGTATTTT.

CDR3 sequence (DNA): TGCAGCGTTGACGGGGGGAGGAAGTACAATGAGCAGTTCTTC. This codes for CSVDGGRKYNEQFF. The chain employs TRBV29-1 and TRBJ2-1, with 7 bases matching TRBD2. In germline, CDR1 is SQVTM, CDR2 ANQGSEA. Trimming removed 3 bases from V and 4 bases from J; junction bases left unmatched: 6. There are 14 residues in the CDR3.

The CDR3 coding sequence is TGTGCCAGCAGCGAGGCAGGGGGTGTCGGTTCACCCCTCCACTTT. This sequence encodes CASSEAGGVGSPLHF. This sequence joins TRBV9 and TRBJ1-6; 7 bases match TRBD1. The CDR3 runs to 15 residues. V shed 3 bases, J shed 9 bases, and the junction held 9 bases outside the gene matches. Germline values: CDR1 SGDLS, CDR2 YYNGEE.

The chain carries TRBV4-2 and TRBJ1-3; no reliable D call. CDR3 size: 16 residues. The V end was cut by 0 bases, the J end by 0 bases, with 9 bases between. Germline V gene sequence: CDR1 LGHNA, CDR2 YNFKEQ. The CDR3 region has the DNA TGTGCCAGCAGCCAAGATGTCGGTTACTCTGGAAACACCATATATTTT. Translating it yields CASSQDVGYSGNTIYF.

The chain couples TRBV11-2 to TRBJ2-7; D is perhaps TRBD2 (6 bases). The CDR3 extends over 15 amino acids. Trimming cost V 1 base and J 3 bases, with 13 bases left between them. CDR1 is SGHAT, CDR2 FQNNGV, per germline. The CDR3 bases are TGTGCCAGCAGCTTAGTCCCGGGACTCTACTACGAGCAGTACTTC. This codes for CASSLVPGLYYEQYF.

This clone showed up many times. The V and J genes are TRBV10-2 and TRBJ2-7; 12 nucleotides match TRBD2. CDR1 is WSHSY, CDR2 SAAADI, per germline. The trim removed 3 bases at V and 0 bases at J, leaving 3 bases unmatched. This CDR3 comprises 16 residues. CDR3 protein: CASSDPTSGSSYEQYF. The CDR3 coding sequence is TGCGCCAGCAGTGACCCGACTAGCGGGAGCTCCTACGAGCAGTACTTC.

The chain combines TRBV2 with TRBJ1-5; D unresolved. Germline values: CDR1 SNHLY, CDR2 FYNNEI. V was cut by 6 bases and J by 0 bases, with 6 bases left in between. CDR3 size: 13 residues. The CDR3 region has the DNA TGTGCCAGCAGCAGTTATAGCAATCAGCCCCAGCATTTT. This encodes CASSSYSNQPQHF.

The CDR3 DNA reads TGCAGCGTTGGCGTTGTAGGGGGCTGGGGGACCCAGTACTTC. Translating it yields CSVGVVGGWGTQYF. This rearrangement joins TRBV29-1 to TRBJ2-5, with 7 bases that match TRBD1. CDR1 SQVTM and CDR2 ANQGSEA come from the germline V gene. This CDR3 is built from 14 residues. V was pared by 4 bases and J by 7 bases, with 12 bases of the junction left unmatched.

This chain links TRBV9 with TRBJ2-7; 8 positions agree with TRBD2. CDR1 is SGDLS and CDR2 is YYNGEE in the germline V gene. The CDR3 is 15 amino acids. V lost 4 bases, J lost 3 bases, and 9 bases stayed unmatched. The CDR3: CASSPGGAGFYEQYF. The CDR3 bases are TGTGCCAGCAGCCCGGGGGGGGCGGGATTCTACGAGCAGTACTTC.

Regarding this clone: The identical CDR3 is also encoded by other nucleotide sequences in the sample. The rearrangement links TRBV5-1 to TRBJ1-2, with 8 bases aligning to TRBD1. The V segment lost 2 bases and the J segment 8 bases; nucleotides outside the gene matches: 2. This CDR3 comprises 12 residues. CDR1 SGHRS and CDR2 YFSETQ come from the germline V gene. The CDR3 nucleotides read TGCGCCAGCAGCTTACAGGGGGAGGGCTACACCTTC. It yields the protein CASSLQGEGYTF.

J is TRBJ1-2 and V is TRBV5-4; D is uncertain. The CDR3 consists of 15 residues. The V and J ends lost 0 bases and 3 bases respectively, with 12 bases between them. Per germline, CDR1 SGHNT and CDR2 YYREEE (reference sequence). The CDR3 reads CASSLAYGRDYGYTF. The DNA of the CDR3 is TGTGCCAGCAGCTTGGCCTATGGTCGTGACTATGGCTACACCTTC.

The rearrangement links TRBV6-5 to TRBJ2-2, with 7 nucleotides matching TRBD2. Germline V gives CDR1 MNHEY, CDR2 SVGAGI. The CDR3 has 15 amino acids. Losses at the gene ends were 7 bases for V and 1 base for J; bases not matched to a gene: 6. Here the CDR3 DNA reads TGTGCCAGCACCACCGGCGGGGGGAACACCGGGGAGCTGTTTTTT. Protein: CASTTGGGNTGELFF.

The genes are TRBV28 and TRBJ1-1; unclear D gene. CDR1 is MDHEN and CDR2 is SYDVKM in the germline V gene. The CDR3 loop spans 14 amino acids. V was cut by 1 base and J by 1 base, with 7 bases left in between. The CDR3 loop is CASSLSGSNTEAFF. The CDR3, as DNA: TGTGCCAGCAGTTTATCAGGCTCGAACACTGAAGCTTTCTTT.

The CDR3 reads CASSQAWTGDGYTF. The CDR3 DNA reads TGCGCCAGCAGCCAGGCCTGGACAGGGGATGGCTACACCTTC. The gene calls are TRBV4-1 and TRBJ1-2, with TRBD1 matching over 9 bases. J lost 6 bases, V lost 3 bases, and 5 bases had no gene match. The CDR3 is 14 residues long. Germline V gene lookup returns CDR1 MGHRA and CDR2 YSYEKL.

The sample holds a few counts of this clone. This sequence joins TRBV6-6 and TRBJ2-7; TRBD2 might be the D (5 bases). Germline V gene lookup returns CDR1 MNHNY and CDR2 SVGAGI (reference sequence). Deletions cut 5 bases from V and 3 bases from J, with 11 bases between. The CDR3 has 13 residues. CDR3 coding DNA: TGTGCCAGCAGTCGGACGGGGAGCTACGAGCAGTACTTC. Protein: CASSRTGSYEQYF.